This TCR beta chain was sequenced in a study of T cells in localized non-small cell lung cancer. Points from the study as a whole: Blood T cell density predicted longer survival; adjacent-lung clonality, shorter. In uninvolved adjacent lung, T cell clonality reached its highest value, exceeding tumor. As only one tumor region underwent sequencing, heterogeneity remains possible.

This table comes from immunoSEQ multiplex PCR, and its TCRdb copy is limited to in-frame clones, with some not included. The sample has fewer than 50,000 clones, roughly 83% seen once. As for this clone: The target antigen is unknown.

Germline V gene sequence: CDR1 SGDLS, CDR2 YYNGEE. Trimming stripped 3 bases from V and 0 bases from J, with 13 bases between. This CDR3 is 16 amino acids long. The sequenced sample was PBMCs, obtained before any cancer treatment. V gene TRBV9 combines with J gene TRBJ1-3; D uncertain. The receptor was isolated from a man aged 40 to 75 with stage II lung adenocarcinoma. The CDR3 protein is CASSGSPLSSGNTIYF. CDR3 coding DNA: TGTGCCAGCAGCGGGAGTCCCTTGAGCTCTGGAAACACCATATATTTT. The variable domain in full, completed from reference TRBV9 and TRBJ1-3, reads DSGVTQTPKHLITATGQRVTLRCSPRSGDLSVYWYQQSLDQGLQFLIQYYNGEERAKGNILERFSAQQFPDLHSELNLSSLELGDSALYFCASSGSPLSSGNTIYFGEGSWLTVV.